This record concerns one T cell receptor beta chain sequence. What it binds is not known. Here immunoSEQ multiplex PCR was the method, and the copy in TCRdb shows in-frame clones only, minus some. In the table there are 75,000 to 100,000 clones, 79% of which are singletons. V shed 2 bases, J shed 5 bases, and the junction held 5 bases outside the gene matches. The CDR3 sequence is 16 residues long. In germline, CDR1 is LGHNA, CDR2 YNFKEQ. This sample was included in a study of glioma-infiltrating T cells after dendritic cell vaccination. The wider study: Dendritic cell vaccination trial patients had either newly diagnosed or recurrent glioblastoma. Dendritic cell vaccine was injected intradermally three times, biweekly.

Study observations and caveats: The cohort had few patients with full blood and tumor sets.

Specimen: blood, collected before dendritic cell vaccination. The chain employs TRBV4-2 and TRBJ2-3; 12 nucleotides match TRBD2. The receptor was derived from a human donor with glioblastoma. The CDR3 DNA reads as TGTGCCAGCAGCCAACCTAGCGGGGGGGCCCAAGATACGCAGTATTTT. Its protein product is CASSQPSGGAQDTQYF.